This TCR beta chain is drawn from a study of blood T cell repertoires in COVID-19. Overall study context: PBMCs, B-cell-depleted T cells, or T cells provided the cDNA or gDNA that made up the material.

Clinical histories supplied by participants themselves formed the basis of cohort assignment. Recovered status in Cohort 3 required two negative PCRs, clearance, or symptom resolution. The V end was cut by 4 bases, the J end by 4 bases, with 12 bases between. Germline CDR1 and CDR2: SGHRS and YFSETQ. The length of the CDR3 is 14 residues. As originally analysed: Reference gene primer amplification in the assay estimated nucleated cell counts. Repertoires were generated with immunoSEQ multiplex PCR, while TCRdb's copy carries only in-frame clones and drops some. The DNA gave D and trimming, while V, J and clone size come from that table. The sample holds 250,000 to 300,000 clones, 80% to 85% seen once.

The TCR comes from a man aged 50 to 59 who had recovered from COVID-19. The sequenced sample was PBMCs or T cells enriched from blood (not recorded which). V and J are TRBV5-1 and TRBJ1-3; tentatively, D is TRBD1 (5 bases). The CDR3 nucleotides are TGCGCCAGCAGCACCGCTACAGGAGGAAACACCATATATTTT. This encodes CASSTATGGNTIYF.